Listed below are T cell receptor beta chains from one sample, sequenced in a study of CD8+CD57+ T cells in acquired aplastic anemia. TCRdb processed the reads anew with MiXCR; each CDR3 protein has one entry. The sample shows about 200,000 distinct CDR3 sequences, 60% to 80% of them seen only once. The sequenced sample was sorted CD4+, CD8+, or CD8+CD57+ T cells (not recorded which) from PBMCs. Receptors originate from a human donor with aplastic anemia. Both conserved end residues are part of each CDR3. The D gene is left open where the match is weak. Size is stated for part of the rows, as once, few or many counts, or as a class when the clone is expanded.

>many|TRBJ1-2|TRBD1|TRBV3-1
TGTGCCAGCAGCCTGGGACAGGGGTGGGGCTACACCTTC
CASSLGQGWGYTF
>-|TRBJ2-1|-|TRBV20-1
TGCAGTGCTAGAGAAAGGACGGGACCAACGGAAGGGAATGAGCAGTTCTTC
CSARERTGPTEGNEQFF
>once|TRBJ2-7|-|TRBV12-5
TGTGCTAGTGGTCCTGGGACTGGGAACTACGAGCAGTACTTC
CASGPGTGNYEQYF
>-|TRBJ1-2|-|TRBV7-3
TGTGCCAGCAGCCCGCCGGACGGCTATGGCTACACCTTC
CASSPPDGYGYTF
>-|TRBJ2-7|-|TRBV6-4
TGTGCCAGCAGTTTAGCCCTACCAAAGGCCGGAGGCGAGCAGTACTTC
CASSLALPKAGGEQYF
>-|TRBJ2-7|-|TRBV20-1
TGCAGTGCTATTCTGGCTAACTTAGACGAGCAGTACTTC
CSAILANLDEQYF
>-|TRBJ2-6|-|TRBV20-1
TGCAGTGCTAGACAGGCGGGACGACTCTCTGGGGCCAACGTCCTGACTTTC
CSARQAGRLSGANVLTF
>-|TRBJ2-5|TRBD1|TRBV29-1
TGCAGCGGGGAACAGGGGGTCACCCAGTACTTC
CSGEQGVTQYF
>-|TRBJ1-5|-|TRBV10-3
TGTGCCATCAGTGACCAAAATCAGCCCCAGCATTTT
CAISDQNQPQHF
>few|TRBJ2-2|TRBD1|TRBV6-1
TGTGCCAGCATTACTCAAGGACAGGGGGAGGCCGTGGAGCTGTTTTTT
CASITQGQGEAVELFF
>-|TRBJ1-5|-|TRBV7-9
TGTGCCAGCAGCCCGAAGGGGAAGCAGCCCCAGCATTTT
CASSPKGKQPQHF
>-|TRBJ1-3|-|TRBV10-3
TGTGCCATCAGTGCAGATGGAAACACCATATATTTT
CAISADGNTIYF
>-|TRBJ2-7|-|TRBV20-1
TGCAGTGCTGAGGACCCCCTCGGCGAGCAGTACTTC
CSAEDPLGEQYF
>-|TRBJ1-1|-|TRBV7-9
TGTGCCAGCAGCGCCGGCTTTGAAGCTTTCTTT
CASSAGFEAFF